The rows below give T cell receptor beta chains drawn from one sample of a study of a mutant IDH1 vaccine in newly diagnosed glioma. No cognate antigen is known for these TCRs. The assay was immunoSEQ multiplex PCR, and TCRdb's table has in-frame clones only and misses some. The data show approximately 50,000 clones, around 83% seen once. The sequences come from PBMCs, collected from a glioma patient whose treatment included an IDH1 peptide vaccine. The receptor source for this set is a woman aged 50 to 60 with glioma. The CDR3 runs from the conserved cysteine through the conserved F or W. The D gene is left open where the match is weak. Rows may omit the clone size; those that give it use once, few, many or a size class.

>TRBJ2-5|TRBV9|few|TRBD1
TGTGCCAGCAGCCGGACAGGGGGCGAGACCCAGTACTTC
CASSRTGGETQYF
>TRBJ1-4|TRBV7-9|once|-
TGTGCCAGCAGCGTGGAGACAGCAACTAATGAAAAACTGTTTTTT
CASSVETATNEKLFF
>TRBJ2-7|TRBV23-1|-|TRBD2
TGCGCCATTCCGCGTCGGGCCAGCGGGGGAGAGCAGTACTTC
CAIPRRASGGEQYF
>TRBJ2-1|TRBV7-2|-|-
TGTGCCAGCAGTCCAACAGCGAGCTCCTACAATGAGCAGTTCTTC
CASSPTASSYNEQFF
>TRBJ2-6|TRBV18|-|TRBD1
TGTGCCAGCTCACCCGCAGGAACAGGGGGCTCTGGGGCCAACGTCCTGACTTTC
CASSPAGTGGSGANVLTF
>TRBJ2-7|TRBV7-2|-|-
TGTGCCAGCAGGGGGATAGGCGTCCCCTACGAGCAGTACTTC
CASRGIGVPYEQYF
>TRBJ1-2|TRBV6-1|-|-
TGTGCCAGCAATACACCTAACTATGGCTACACCTTC
CASNTPNYGYTF
>TRBJ1-4|TRBV2|-|-
TGTGCCAGCAGTGAACAGCGATTCAATGAAAAACTGTTTTTT
CASSEQRFNEKLFF
>TRBJ2-1|TRBV12-5|-|-
TGTGCTAGTGCCTGGGGGCGGGGGTGGGACAATGAGCAGTTCTTC
CASAWGRGWDNEQFF
>TRBJ2-1|TRBV7-6|-|TRBD2
TGTGCCAGCAGCTCGGGACTAGCTATCTACAATGAGCAGTTCTTC
CASSSGLAIYNEQFF
>TRBJ1-5|TRBV29-1|once|-
TGCAGCGTTGGCCACCTGAATCAGCCCCAGCATTTT
CSVGHLNQPQHF
>TRBJ1-4|TRBV7-9|-|-
TGTGCCAGCAGCTTACAACAGAGGCAGGAAAAACTGTTTTTT
CASSLQQRQEKLFF
>TRBJ1-5|TRBV6-1|-|-
TGTGCCATCCAAGGGACGGGTTATAGCAATCAGCCCCAGCATTTT
CAIQGTGYSNQPQHF
>TRBJ2-5|TRBV5-6|-|-
TGTGCCAGCAGCTTTGGCAGCCAAGAGACCCAGTACTTC
CASSFGSQETQYF
>TRBJ2-1|TRBV30|-|TRBD2
TGTGCCTCACTCGGGACTAGCGGGGGCAATGAGCAGTTCTTC
CASLGTSGGNEQFF
>TRBJ1-5|TRBV7-2|-|TRBD1
TGTGCCAGCAGCTATACGACAGGGATCCATCAGCCCCAGCATTTT
CASSYTTGIHQPQHF
>TRBJ1-1|TRBV13|-|-
TGTGCCAGCAGCCCGGACAGAGACAACACTGAAGCTTTCTTT
CASSPDRDNTEAFF
>TRBJ1-6|TRBV6-1|-|-
TGTGCCAGCGTTCCTTCAGGGACGGTTAATTCACCCCTCCACTTT
CASVPSGTVNSPLHF
>TRBJ2-2|TRBV19|-|-
TGTGCCAGTAGGTACTCAGGGGACACCGGGGAGCTGTTTTTT
CASRYSGDTGELFF
>TRBJ1-1|TRBV28|few|-
TGTGCCAGCACAGGGGTCGGAGCTTTCTTT
CASTGVGAFF
>TRBJ2-1|TRBV7-2|-|TRBD1
TGTGCCAGCAGCCCTGGACAGGGTATATGGGATGAGCAGTTCTTC
CASSPGQGIWDEQFF
>TRBJ2-4|TRBV7-2|-|-
TGTGCCAGCAGCTTAGCGGGTCAGTGGGGAAACATTCAGTACTTC
CASSLAGQWGNIQYF
>TRBJ2-7|TRBV7-2|-|-
TGTGCCAGCAGCTATTTTCTAGCGTTTAGCTCCTACGAGCAGTACTTC
CASSYFLAFSSYEQYF